These T cell receptor beta chains were read from a single sample in a study of CD8 T cells in Susac syndrome. Via MiXCR, TCRdb re-called the immunoSEQ multiplex PCR reads, giving one row per CDR3 protein. The sample lists more than 130,000 distinct CDR3 sequences, about 93% seen once, with 0.25% to 0.3% in the top ten. The sequenced sample was CD8+ T cells from PBMCs. Source of these receptors: a human donor in good health. CDR3s leave out the opening cysteine and the closing phenylalanine or tryptophan. The D gene is left open where the match is weak. Clone size is not always given. Where it is, it says once, few, many or a class for expanded clones.

D	J	V	size	CDR3
TRBD2	TRBJ2-7	TRBV7-2	.	ASSWGIAGPHYEQY
TRBD2	TRBJ2-1	TRBV27	.	ASSTIGTSGRRGSFNEQF
.	TRBJ1-1	TRBV27	.	ASSFVLRRNTEAF
.	TRBJ2-2	TRBV30	.	AWSVVGTGELF
.	TRBJ2-7	TRBV29-1	.	SVHVQGSYEQY
.	TRBJ2-2	TRBV27	.	ASGGPGRELF
.	TRBJ2-1	TRBV6-2/TRBV6-3	.	ASTSGTSSYNEQF
.	TRBJ2-3	TRBV4-3	once	ASSQDSDLASDTQY
.	TRBJ2-3	TRBV20-1	.	SGLGRSTDTQY
TRBD1	TRBJ2-1	TRBV20-1	.	SSDRGYNEQF
.	TRBJ1-2	TRBV29-1	once	SARTRYGYT
TRBD2	TRBJ2-1	TRBV27	.	ASSPGTSPDEQF
.	TRBJ2-4	TRBV27	.	ASSLAGPKNIQY
.	TRBJ2-1	TRBV6-2/TRBV6-3	.	ASSYPSWEQF
.	TRBJ2-7	TRBV4-3	.	ASSQQSGPSYEQY
TRBD2	TRBJ2-5	TRBV28	.	ASSTSGQETQY
.	TRBJ2-1	TRBV19	.	ASSMWDYNEQF
.	TRBJ2-1	TRBV12-3/TRBV12-4	.	ASSPVGPAFVHEQF
.	TRBJ1-2	TRBV27	.	ASSLTRGGYGYT
TRBD2	TRBJ2-2	TRBV27	.	ASRLAGVTGELF
TRBD2	TRBJ2-7	TRBV5-6	.	ASSLVGRDPYEQY
.	TRBJ1-1	TRBV29-1	.	SVKRGGVNEAF
.	TRBJ2-7	TRBV2	.	ASSEAEGFYEQY
.	TRBJ2-3	TRBV29-1	.	SVPNGGDTQY
.	TRBJ1-1	TRBV30	.	AWSGISMNTEAF
.	TRBJ2-7	TRBV20-1	.	SASPFGGSYEQY
.	TRBJ1-2	TRBV29-1	.	SVPTGYGYT
.	TRBJ2-1	TRBV7-9	.	ASSLIGRDNNEQF
.	TRBJ2-7	TRBV25-1	once	ASSEHGPYEQY
.	TRBJ2-1	TRBV29-1	.	SDWTGHSYNEQF
.	TRBJ2-6	TRBV7-9	.	ASSASGANVLT
.	TRBJ2-1	TRBV9	.	ASSVATTPRSSYNEQF
.	TRBJ2-7	TRBV2	.	ASSYFGSSYEQY
.	TRBJ2-5	TRBV30	.	AWSVPVPAELQETQY
.	TRBJ1-1	TRBV20-1	once	SARGGQLSEAF
TRBD1	TRBJ1-2	TRBV3-1	.	ASSQDSDRAFYGYT
.	TRBJ1-2	TRBV27	.	ASSSTLNYGYT
.	TRBJ2-5	TRBV28	.	ASSLSGKETQY
TRBD2	TRBJ2-1	TRBV9	.	ASSPRLAGGYNEQF
.	TRBJ2-1	TRBV11-2	.	ASSLVVGVRGEQF